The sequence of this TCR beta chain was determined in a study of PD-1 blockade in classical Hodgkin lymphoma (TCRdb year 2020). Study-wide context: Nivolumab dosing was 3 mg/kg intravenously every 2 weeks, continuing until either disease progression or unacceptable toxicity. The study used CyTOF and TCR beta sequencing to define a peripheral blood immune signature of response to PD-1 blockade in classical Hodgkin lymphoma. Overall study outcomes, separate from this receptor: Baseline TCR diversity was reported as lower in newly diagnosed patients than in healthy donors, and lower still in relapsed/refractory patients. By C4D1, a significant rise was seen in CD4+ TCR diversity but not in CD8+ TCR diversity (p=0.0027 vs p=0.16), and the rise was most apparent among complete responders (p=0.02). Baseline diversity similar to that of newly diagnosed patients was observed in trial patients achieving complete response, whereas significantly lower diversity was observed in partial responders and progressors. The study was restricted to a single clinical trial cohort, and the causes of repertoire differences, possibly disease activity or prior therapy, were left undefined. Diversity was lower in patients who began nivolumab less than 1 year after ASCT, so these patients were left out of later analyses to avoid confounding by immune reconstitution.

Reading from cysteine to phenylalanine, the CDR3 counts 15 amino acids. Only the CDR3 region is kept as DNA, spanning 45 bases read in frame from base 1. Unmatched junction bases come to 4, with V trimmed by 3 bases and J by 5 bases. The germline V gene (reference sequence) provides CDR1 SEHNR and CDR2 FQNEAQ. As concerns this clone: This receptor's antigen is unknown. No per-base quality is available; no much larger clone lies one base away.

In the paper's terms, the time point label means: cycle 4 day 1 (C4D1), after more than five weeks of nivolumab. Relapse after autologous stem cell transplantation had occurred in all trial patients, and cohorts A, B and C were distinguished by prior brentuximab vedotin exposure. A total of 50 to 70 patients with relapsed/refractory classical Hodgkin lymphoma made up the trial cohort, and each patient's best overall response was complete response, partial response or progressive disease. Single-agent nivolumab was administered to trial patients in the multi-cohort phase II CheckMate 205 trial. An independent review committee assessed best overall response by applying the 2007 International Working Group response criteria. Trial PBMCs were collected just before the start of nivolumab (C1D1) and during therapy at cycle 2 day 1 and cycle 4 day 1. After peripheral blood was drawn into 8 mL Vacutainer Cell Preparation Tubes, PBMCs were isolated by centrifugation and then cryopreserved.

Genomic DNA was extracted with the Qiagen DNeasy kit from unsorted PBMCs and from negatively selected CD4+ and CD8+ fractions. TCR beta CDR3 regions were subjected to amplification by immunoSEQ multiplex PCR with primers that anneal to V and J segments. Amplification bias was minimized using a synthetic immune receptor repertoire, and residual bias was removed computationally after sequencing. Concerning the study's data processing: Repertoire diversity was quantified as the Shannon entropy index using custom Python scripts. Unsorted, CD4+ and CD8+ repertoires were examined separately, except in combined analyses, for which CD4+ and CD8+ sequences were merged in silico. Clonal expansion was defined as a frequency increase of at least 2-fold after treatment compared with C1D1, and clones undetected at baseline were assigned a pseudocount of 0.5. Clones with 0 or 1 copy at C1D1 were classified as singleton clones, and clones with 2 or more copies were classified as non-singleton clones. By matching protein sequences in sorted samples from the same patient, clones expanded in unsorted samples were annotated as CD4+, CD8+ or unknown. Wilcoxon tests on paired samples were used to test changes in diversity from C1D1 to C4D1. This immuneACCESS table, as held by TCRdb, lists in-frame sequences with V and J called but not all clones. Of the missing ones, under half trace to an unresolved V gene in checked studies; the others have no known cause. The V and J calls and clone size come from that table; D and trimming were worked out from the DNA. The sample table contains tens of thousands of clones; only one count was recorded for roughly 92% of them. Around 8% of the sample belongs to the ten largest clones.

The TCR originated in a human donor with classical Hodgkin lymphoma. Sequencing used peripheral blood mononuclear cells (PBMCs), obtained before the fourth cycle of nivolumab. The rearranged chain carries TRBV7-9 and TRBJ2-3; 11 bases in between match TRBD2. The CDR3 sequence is CASSFTSGSVDTQYF. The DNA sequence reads TGTGCCAGCAGCTTTACTAGCGGGAGTGTAGATACGCAGTATTTT.